Each of the 27 T cell receptor beta chains below was sequenced from the same sample in a study of blood T cell repertoires in COVID-19. Clones were read by immunoSEQ multiplex PCR, and TCRdb kept only the in-frame ones, dropping some. Here the sample spans more than 12,000 clones, around 89% being singletons. Source material: peripheral blood. Receptor source: a human donor in a cohort sampled during active COVID-19.

The chain couples TRBV19 to TRBJ1-3; D not resolved. Trimming pared 6 bases from V and 0 bases from J, leaving 15 bases between. CDR1 and CDR2 (germline): LNHDA, SQIVND (reference sequence). The CDR3 extends over 16 amino acids. CDR3 nucleotides: TGTGCCAGTAGAGAGGTTCGGGGAAGCTCTGGAAACACCATATATTTT. Its translation is CASREVRGSSGNTIYF.

The V gene is TRBV6-4, the J gene TRBJ1-2, with D unresolved. The V gene lost 5 bases and the J gene lost 4 bases, with 5 bases spanning the gap. CDR1 and CDR2 from the germline V gene are MRHNA and SNTAGT. This CDR3 contains 11 residues. The CDR3 DNA follows: TGTGCCAGCAGTCCGGGCTATGGCTACACCTTC. This encodes CASSPGYGYTF.

The V gene is TRBV30, the J gene TRBJ1-5, with TRBD1 identical over 8 bases. With V trimmed by 5 bases and J by 6 bases, 3 bases remained unmatched. Germline V gene data show CDR1 as GTSNPN and CDR2 as SVGIG (reference sequence). The CDR3 runs 12 residues. CDR3 bases: TGTGCCTGGGGGACAGGCGGTCAGCCCCAGCATTTT. Translating gives CAWGTGGQPQHF.

The genes are TRBV3-1 (or the pseudogene TRBV3-2) and TRBJ1-6; the match to TRBD1 covers 7 bases. Germline CDR1 and CDR2: LGHDT and YNNKEL (reference sequence). Losses at the gene ends were 4 bases for V and 18 bases for J; bases not matched to a gene: 18. This CDR3 region has 15 residues. In DNA, the CDR3 is TGTGCCAGCAGCCGCCGGGGACAGTCGGTAGGGTCCCCCCACTTT. This codes for CASSRRGQSVGSPHF.

CDR3 coding DNA: TGTGCCAGCTCACAGCAGGGAGGGAGTGAGCAGTTCTTC. It specifies CASSQQGGSEQFF. The rearrangement links TRBV18 to TRBJ2-1; 7 bases agree with TRBD2. Germline values: CDR1 KGHSH, CDR2 LQKENI. The V gene end was trimmed by 4 bases and the J gene end by 9 bases; junction bases not matched to a gene: 6. CDR3 length: 13 residues.

The chain has TRBV5-5 and TRBJ2-2; weak D call: TRBD2 (6 bases). V lost 0 bases and J lost 4, with 13 bases in between. CDR1 and CDR2 (germline): SGHKS, YYEKEE (reference sequence). The CDR3 length is 16 residues. In DNA, the CDR3 is TGTGCCAGCAGCTTGGGCGGCGGGGCGAGCACCGGGGAGCTGTTTTTT. Its translation is CASSLGGGASTGELFF.

This chain connects TRBV19 to TRBJ2-7; a weak D match, TRBD2 (5 bases). The CDR3 length is 13 residues. V was pared by 4 bases and J by 3 bases, with 10 bases between. CDR1 LNHDA and CDR2 SQIVND come from the germline V gene (reference sequence). CDR3 sequence (DNA): TGTGCCAGTAGTAGGCTCGGGGACTACGAGCAGTACTTC. This gives the protein CASSRLGDYEQYF.

This chain joins TRBV24-1 and TRBJ1-4; 8 nucleotides align to TRBD1. This CDR3 has 16 residues. The V and J ends lost 5 bases and 5 bases, in that order; junction bases with no gene match: 9. CDR1 KGHDR and CDR2 SFDVKD come from the germline V gene. The CDR3 is CATSAPRGHVNEKLFF. The DNA for the CDR3 is TGTGCCACCAGTGCCCCCAGGGGGCATGTCAATGAAAAACTGTTTTTT.

For this clone: Sequence at one end of the junction differs from germline and may be a read error. For the CDR3, the DNA is TGTGCCAGCAGGGAAGGACAGGGAAGCAATCAGCCCCAGCATTTT. This translates into CASREGQGSNQPQHF. This rearrangement joins TRBV6-1 to TRBJ1-5; 8 nucleotides match TRBD1. The CDR3 consists of 15 residues. Germline CDR1 is MNHNS and CDR2 is SASEGT.

J is TRBJ1-5 and V is TRBV19; 7 positions match TRBD1. Germline V CDR1 and CDR2: LNHDA, SQIVND (reference sequence). The CDR3 length is 17 residues. The V gene end was trimmed by 5 bases and the J gene end by 7 bases; junction bases not matched to a gene: 17. The CDR3 region is CASSVTGTETFSQPQHF. CDR3 in DNA: TGTGCCAGTAGTGTCACCGGGACAGAGACTTTCTCGCAGCCCCAGCATTTT. Together with reference TRBV19 and TRBJ1-5, the CDR3 gives the full variable domain: DGGITQSPKYLFRKEGQNVTLSCEQNLNHDAMYWYRQDPGQGLRLIYYSQIVNDFQKGDIAEGYSVSREKKESFPLTVTSAQKNPTAFYLCASSVTGTETFSQPQHFGDGTRLSIL.

The chain is built from TRBV5-1 and TRBJ2-3; 10 nucleotides line up with TRBD1. Germline CDR1 SGHRS, CDR2 YFSETQ. J gave up 1 base and V 4 bases, and 3 bases lay outside the gene matches. The CDR3 is 15 amino acids. The CDR3 loop is CASSIGTGGTDTQYF. As DNA, the CDR3 is TGCGCCAGCAGCATCGGGACAGGGGGCACAGATACGCAGTATTTT. The complete variable domain, with remaining parts taken from reference TRBV5-1 and TRBJ2-3, reads KAGVTQTPRYLIKTRGQQVTLSCSPISGHRSVSWYQQTPGQGLQFLFEYFSETQRNKGNFPGRFSGRQFSNSRSEMNVSTLELGDSALYLCASSIGTGGTDTQYFGPGTRLTVL.

The rearrangement joins TRBV5-1 to TRBJ2-7; 9 bases are a match to TRBD1. This CDR3 comprises 12 residues. Germline lookup yields CDR1 SGHRS and CDR2 YFSETQ. Germline trimming cut 4 bases from V and 9 bases from J; bases unmatched to any gene: 5. This chain's CDR3 is CASSEGQGVQYF. CDR3 in DNA: TGCGCCAGCAGCGAGGGACAGGGAGTGCAGTACTTC.

The chain joins TRBV29-1 to TRBJ2-3; D perhaps matches TRBD1 (6 bases). The V gene's germline CDR1 is SQVTM and CDR2 ANQGSEA. The CDR3 contains 11 residues. Trimming took off 7 bases at V and 2 bases at J, with 7 bases between the two ends. CDR3 amino acids: CSGTDTDTQYF. CDR3 nucleotide sequence: TGCAGCGGGACAGACACAGATACGCAGTATTTT.

The V call is TRBV6-5, the J call TRBJ2-6, with 8 bases that match TRBD1. The CDR3 consists of 15 residues. V was clipped by 6 bases and J by 3 bases; unmatched bases: 4. Per germline, CDR1 MNHEY and CDR2 SVGAGI. DNA for the CDR3: TGTGCCAGCAGCCGGACAGGGTATGGGGCCAACGTCCTGACTTTC. Residues: CASSRTGYGANVLTF.

This chain links TRBV7-9 with TRBJ1-6; no clear D. CDR3 length equals 15 residues. Germline CDR1 and CDR2: SEHNR and FQNEAQ (reference sequence). The V gene lost 10 bases and the J gene lost 1 base, with 14 bases spanning the gap. CDR3 DNA sequence: TGTGCCACAAGACGGGGAATGTCCTATAATTCACCCCTCCACTTT. Translated, it gives CATRRGMSYNSPLHF.

This clone has more than one count but fewer than ten. This sequence joins TRBV4-1 and TRBJ1-6; D gene uncertain. This CDR3 comprises 16 residues. CDR1 MGHRA and CDR2 YSYEKL come from the germline V gene. V was pared by 2 bases and J by 5 bases, with 13 bases between. DNA for the CDR3: TGCGCCAGCAGCCAAACACCCTCAGAGGATAATTCACCCCTCCACTTT. Its translation: CASSQTPSEDNSPLHF.

The DNA for the CDR3 is TGTGCCACAAGGACTGTGGAGACCCAGTACTTC. Its protein product is CATRTVETQYF. The chain uses TRBV19 and TRBJ2-5, with D maybe TRBD2 (5 bases). The CDR3 is 11 amino acids. Germline V gives CDR1 LNHDA, CDR2 SQIVND (reference sequence). The V gene lost 10 bases and the J gene lost 5 bases, with 11 bases spanning the gap.

This clone was counted a few times. The chain employs TRBV20-1 and TRBJ1-1; D gene unclear. CDR1 is DFQATT, CDR2 SNEGSKA, per germline (reference sequence). The CDR3 sequence is 12 residues long. The V end lost 3 bases, the J end lost 1 base, and 6 bases lay between the germline ends. CDR3 region: CSASSTNTEAFF. For the CDR3, the DNA is TGCAGTGCTAGTTCTACGAACACTGAAGCTTTCTTT.

The V and J genes are TRBV27 and TRBJ1-4; possibly TRBD1 for D (6 bases). The CDR3 sequence is 18 residues long. Germline assignment: CDR1 MNHEY and CDR2 SMNVEV (reference sequence). V was cut by 7 bases and J by 0 bases, with 21 bases left in between. Here the CDR3 reads CASKKGGGAWATNEKLFF. CDR3 coding DNA: TGTGCCAGCAAAAAAGGAGGGGGGGCCTGGGCAACTAATGAAAAACTGTTTTTT.

This chain uses TRBV6-5 with TRBJ1-6, with D possibly matching TRBD1 (5 bases). The V gene lost 6 bases and the J gene lost 7 bases, with 13 bases spanning the gap. The CDR3 covers 14 residues. Germline V gives CDR1 MNHEY, CDR2 SVGAGI. CDR3 protein: CASSPKSGNSPLHF. CDR3 DNA: TGTGCCAGCAGCCCAAAATCAGGGAATTCACCCCTCCACTTT.

The chain recombines TRBV7-9 with TRBJ2-7; D not certain. With 4 bases removed from V and 9 bases from J, the gap between germline ends came to 10 bases. The CDR3 runs to 11 residues. Germline loops: CDR1 SEHNR, CDR2 FQNEAQ (reference sequence). In nucleotides, the CDR3 is TGTGCCAGCAGCTCAGTACGTGGGCAGTACTTC. Its protein is CASSSVRGQYF.

This clone was seen once. CDR3 in DNA: TGTGCCAGCAGCGGGACAGACGGAAACACCATATATTTT. It yields the protein CASSGTDGNTIYF. The chain joins TRBV6-2 or TRBV6-3 to TRBJ1-3, with 7 bases lining up with TRBD1. Looked up from germline, CDR1 is MNHEY and CDR2 is SVGEGT. CDR3 length: 13 residues. V shed 6 bases and J 4 bases; nucleotides not matched to a gene: 3.

The table lists this clone with a count of one. The V and J genes are TRBV5-5 and TRBJ1-3; no reliable D call. The ends were cut back, 4 bases at V and 5 bases at J, with 13 bases in the middle. The CDR3 length is 14 residues. The germline V gene encodes CDR1 SGHKS and CDR2 YYEKEE (reference sequence). CDR3: CASSPGLSRNTIYF. In DNA form, the CDR3 reads TGTGCCAGCAGCCCGGGTTTATCCCGAAACACCATATATTTT. Full variable domain (outside the CDR3, taken from reference TRBV5-5 and TRBJ1-3): DAGVTQSPTHLIKTRGQQVTLRCSPISGHKSVSWYQQVLGQGPQFIFQYYEKEERGRGNFPDRFSARQFPNYSSELNVNALLLGDSALYLCASSPGLSRNTIYFGEGSWLTVV.

This rearrangement joins TRBV12-5 to TRBJ2-1; the match to TRBD2 covers 11 bases. The junction had 15 bases not matched to a gene; V was cut back by 2 bases and J by 0 bases. Germline V gives CDR1 LGHNT, CDR2 FRNRAP. The CDR3 has 21 amino acids. DNA of the CDR3: TGTGCTAGTGGTTTGCCCCCCCCGGGACTAGCGGCGAATAGCTCCTACAATGAGCAGTTCTTC. This encodes CASGLPPPGLAANSSYNEQFF.

The chain uses TRBV27 and TRBJ1-1; D might be TRBD1 (6 bases). Germline V lookup: CDR1 MNHEY, CDR2 SMNVEV (reference sequence). The CDR3 runs to 13 residues. Trimming took off 6 bases at V and 1 base at J, with 9 bases between the two ends. Here the CDR3 reads CASRSTGNTEAFF. The CDR3 nucleotides are TGTGCCAGCAGATCGACAGGGAACACTGAAGCTTTCTTT.

The V gene is TRBV6-1, the J gene TRBJ1-4; 10 bases match TRBD1. Germline-derived CDR1 and CDR2 are MNHNS and SASEGT. The CDR3 totals 17 residues. J was trimmed by 1 base and V by 4 bases; bases with no gene match: 6. This chain's CDR3 is CASSVPDRGRTNEKLFF. The CDR3 bases are TGTGCCAGCAGTGTACCCGACAGGGGGCGAACTAATGAAAAACTGTTTTTT.

This clone appeared a single time. The chain recombines TRBV6-5 with TRBJ2-5, with TRBD1 identical over 7 bases. J lost 5 bases, V lost 4 bases, and 10 bases had no gene match. Germline-derived CDR1 and CDR2 are MNHEY and SVGAGI. The CDR3 has 15 amino acids. The CDR3 protein is CASSSDRVSRETQYF. Written as DNA, the CDR3 is TGTGCCAGCAGTTCAGACAGGGTGTCGCGGGAGACCCAGTACTTC.